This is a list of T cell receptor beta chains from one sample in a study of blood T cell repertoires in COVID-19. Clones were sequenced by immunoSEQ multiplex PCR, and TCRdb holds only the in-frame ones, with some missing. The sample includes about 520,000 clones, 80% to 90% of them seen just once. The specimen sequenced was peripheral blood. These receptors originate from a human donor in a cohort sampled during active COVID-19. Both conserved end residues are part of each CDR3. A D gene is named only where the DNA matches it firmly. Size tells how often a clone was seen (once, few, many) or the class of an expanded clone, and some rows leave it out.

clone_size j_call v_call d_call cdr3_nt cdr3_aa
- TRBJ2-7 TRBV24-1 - TGTGCCACCAGTGATTCAGGGCTAGAGTACGAGCAGTACTTC CATSDSGLEYEQYF
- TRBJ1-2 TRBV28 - TGTGCCAGCAGTTGGCCCGCGGGATTGGGCTACACCTTC CASSWPAGLGYTF
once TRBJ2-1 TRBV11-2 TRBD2 TGTGCCAGCAGCGCCGGGACTAGCGGTCTGAATGAGCAGTTCTTC CASSAGTSGLNEQFF
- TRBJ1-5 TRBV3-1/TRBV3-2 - TGTGCCAGCAGCCTAGGGGCCAGGGTTCAGCCCCAGCATTTT CASSLGARVQPQHF
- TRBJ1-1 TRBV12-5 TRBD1 TGTGCTAGTGGTCAGGGACACACAGGGGCTGAAGCTTTCTTT CASGQGHTGAEAFF
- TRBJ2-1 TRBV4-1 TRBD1 TGCGCCAGCAGCCAAGATGTCGCAGGGGGCATACAATATGAGCAGTTCTTC CASSQDVAGGIQYEQFF
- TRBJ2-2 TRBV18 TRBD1 TGTGCCAGCTCAAGGACAGGGGCCCACACCGGGGAGCTGTTTTTT CASSRTGAHTGELFF
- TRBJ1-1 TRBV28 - TGTGCCAGCAGTTTAGGGGCGGAACTCTTTGAAGCTTTCTTT CASSLGAELFEAFF
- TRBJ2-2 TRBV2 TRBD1 TGTGCCAGCACCCAAATGGGACAGGGTACCGGGGAGCTGTTTTTT CASTQMGQGTGELFF
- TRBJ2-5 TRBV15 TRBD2 TGTGCCACCAGCAGAGATGTAGCGGGGTTGGGTGGAGAGACCCAGTACTTC CATSRDVAGLGGETQYF
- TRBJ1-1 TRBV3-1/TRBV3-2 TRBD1 TGTGCCAGCAGCCCCCAGGGGACAGGGGGGATGAACACTGAAGCTTTCTTT CASSPQGTGGMNTEAFF
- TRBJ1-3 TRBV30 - TGTGCCTGGAGTGTAAAGGGGCCAAACACCATATATTTT CAWSVKGPNTIYF
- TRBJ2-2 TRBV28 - TGTGCCAGCAGTTTACGGGGTACCGGGGAGCTGTTTTTT CASSLRGTGELFF
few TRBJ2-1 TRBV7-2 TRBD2 TGTGCCAGCAGCTTAGTGAGACTAGCGGGACCCAATGAGCAGTTCTTC CASSLVRLAGPNEQFF
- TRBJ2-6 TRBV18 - TGTGCCAGCTCACGGGGGGCTGGGGCCAACGTCCTGACTTTC CASSRGAGANVLTF